This T cell receptor beta chain comes out of a study of beta chain features in type 1 diabetes. Study-wide points: A pattern of fewer insertions and more deletions at VDJ junctions was seen in type 1 diabetes patients. There was a possibility that cDNA sequencing over-represented cells with high TCR expression. A closer apparent resemblance between naive, central memory and Treg TCRB repertoires was seen in patients than in healthy donors.

Concerning this clone itself: The antigen remains unidentified.

What was sequenced were expressed TCRB transcripts, since all of the isolated RNA had been reverse transcribed. The protocol was immunoSEQ multiplex PCR, while the TCRdb copy is restricted to in-frame clones and leaves out a portion. This sample has about 150,000 clones, with about 8.1% found just once. There was one heparinised blood draw per donor, averaging roughly 0.12 L. The sequenced material came from central memory CD4+ T cells from blood. The sequence was obtained from a man aged 18 to 35 in good health.

Written as DNA, the CDR3 is TGTGCCAGCAGCCCCACTGGGGCCAACGTCCTGACTTTC. Translating it yields CASSPTGANVLTF. The chain recombines TRBV7-8 with TRBJ2-6; D ambiguous. V dropped 5 bases and J dropped 2 bases, with 4 bases sitting between them. The CDR3 contains 13 residues. The germline CDR1 and CDR2 sequences are SGHVS and FQNEAQ.